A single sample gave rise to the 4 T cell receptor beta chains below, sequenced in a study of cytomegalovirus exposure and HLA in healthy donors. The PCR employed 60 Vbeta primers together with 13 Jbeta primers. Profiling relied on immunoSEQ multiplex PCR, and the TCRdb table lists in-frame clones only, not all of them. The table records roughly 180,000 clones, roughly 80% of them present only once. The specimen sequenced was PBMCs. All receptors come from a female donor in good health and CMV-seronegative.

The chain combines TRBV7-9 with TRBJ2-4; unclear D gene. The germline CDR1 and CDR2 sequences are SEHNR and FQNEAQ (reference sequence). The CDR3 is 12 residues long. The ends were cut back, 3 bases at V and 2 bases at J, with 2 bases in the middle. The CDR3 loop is CASSFTKNIQYF. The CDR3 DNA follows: TGTGCCAGCAGCTTTACCAAAAACATTCAGTACTTC.

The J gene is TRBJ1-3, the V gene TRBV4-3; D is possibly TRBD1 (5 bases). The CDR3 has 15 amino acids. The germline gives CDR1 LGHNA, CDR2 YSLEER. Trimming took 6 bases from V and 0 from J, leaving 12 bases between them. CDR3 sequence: CASRDTPYSGNTIYF. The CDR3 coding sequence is TGCGCCAGCAGGGACACACCATACTCTGGAAACACCATATATTTT.

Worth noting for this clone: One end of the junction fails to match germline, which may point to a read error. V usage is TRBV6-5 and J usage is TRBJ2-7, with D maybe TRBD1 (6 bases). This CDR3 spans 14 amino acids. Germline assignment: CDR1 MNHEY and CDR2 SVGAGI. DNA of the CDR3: TGTGTCAGCAGTTATACAGGGATCTCCTACGAGCAGTACTTC. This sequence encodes CVSSYTGISYEQYF.

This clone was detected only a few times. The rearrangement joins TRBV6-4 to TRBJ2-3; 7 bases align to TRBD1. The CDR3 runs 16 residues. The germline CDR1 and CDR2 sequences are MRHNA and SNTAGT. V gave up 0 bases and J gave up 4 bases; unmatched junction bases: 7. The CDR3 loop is CASSDSGQGVPDTQYF. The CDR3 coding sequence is TGTGCCAGCAGTGACTCTGGGCAGGGGGTCCCAGATACGCAGTATTTT.